The 18 T cell receptor beta chains below were found in one sample sequenced in a study of blood T cell repertoires in COVID-19. TCRdb's copy holds only in-frame clones and misses some; the assay was immunoSEQ multiplex PCR. The sample has 200,000 to 250,000 clones, more than 85% seen once. The sequenced sample was peripheral blood. Receptors originate from a man in his sixties with acute or convalescent COVID-19.

V usage is TRBV5-4 and J usage is TRBJ2-2, with 9 positions matching TRBD2. Per the germline V gene, CDR1 is SGHNT and CDR2 is YYREEE (reference sequence). The trim removed 2 bases at V and 6 bases at J, leaving 11 bases unmatched. The CDR3 totals 17 residues. CDR3 in amino acids: CASSFGSGGFRAGELFF. CDR3 DNA: TGTGCCAGCAGCTTTGGGAGCGGGGGGTTTAGAGCCGGGGAGCTGTTTTTT.

The rearrangement links TRBV5-4 to TRBJ1-6; weak D call: TRBD1 (6 bases). Germline V gene data show CDR1 as SGHNT and CDR2 as YYREEE (reference sequence). V was pared by 2 bases and J by 7 bases, with 13 bases between. The CDR3 loop spans 15 amino acids. CDR3 DNA: TGTGCCAGCAGCTTTGGGGGGGCGTTGAATTCACCCCTCCACTTT. The encoded protein is CASSFGGALNSPLHF.

The chain combines TRBV15 with TRBJ1-6; TRBD1 matches at 10 bases. V trimming: 4 bases; J trimming: 10 bases; junction bases outside the gene matches: 7. Germline V lookup: CDR1 LNHNV, CDR2 YYDKDF (reference sequence). The CDR3 loop spans 15 amino acids. The CDR3 DNA is TGTGCCACCAGCACCTCCGGACAGGGGGAATCACCCCTCCACTTT. This translates into CATSTSGQGESPLHF.

The chain recombines TRBV2 with TRBJ2-7, with 9 positions matching TRBD1. Trimming cost V 2 bases and J 9 bases; bases outside gene matches: 11. The CDR3 loop spans 15 amino acids. The germline gives CDR1 SNHLY, CDR2 FYNNEI. The CDR3 reads CASSENPRQGEGQYF. DNA of the CDR3: TGTGCCAGCAGTGAAAATCCGAGACAGGGGGAGGGGCAGTACTTC.

V and J are TRBV6-1 and TRBJ2-3, with D unresolved. Germline V gene sequence: CDR1 MNHNS, CDR2 SASEGT. The V gene lost 2 bases and the J gene lost 6 bases, with 6 bases spanning the gap. The CDR3 runs to 12 residues. The chain's CDR3 is CASSETPDTQYF. In DNA form, the CDR3 reads TGTGCCAGCAGTGAAACTCCGGATACGCAGTATTTT.

This chain uses TRBV28 with TRBJ2-7, with D possibly TRBD2 on 5 matching bases. Per germline, CDR1 MDHEN and CDR2 SYDVKM. There are 15 residues in the CDR3. V lost 5 bases and J 3 bases, leaving 17 bases between the germline ends. CDR3 residues: CASSLLVGSYYEQYF. CDR3 coding DNA: TGTGCCAGCAGTCTCCTCGTGGGGAGTTACTACGAGCAGTACTTC.

This sequence joins TRBV9 and TRBJ2-2, with a tentative D call TRBD1 (6 bases). This CDR3 is 14 amino acids long. Trimming removed 4 bases from V and 5 bases from J, with 12 bases in between. The V gene's germline CDR1 is SGDLS and CDR2 YYNGEE. Written as DNA, the CDR3 is TGTGCCAGCAGCCCGGCGAGGGGGACCGGGGAGCTGTTTTTT. It is translated as CASSPARGTGELFF.

This chain links TRBV6-5 with TRBJ2-2; 8 bases map to TRBD1. The germline gives CDR1 MNHEY, CDR2 SVGAGI. The CDR3 contains 16 residues. V shed 4 bases, J shed 1 base, and the junction held 5 bases outside the gene matches. As DNA, the CDR3 is TGTGCCAGCAGTTGGGGGACAGGCTGGAACACCGGGGAGCTGTTTTTT. Translated, it gives CASSWGTGWNTGELFF.

This clone was seen once. V usage is TRBV15 and J usage is TRBJ2-7; D is possibly TRBD1 (6 bases). Germline CDR1 LNHNV, CDR2 YYDKDF (reference sequence). This CDR3 has 14 amino acids. V lost 1 base to trimming and J lost 4 bases, with 11 bases between them. The CDR3 coding sequence is TGTGCCACCAGCAGAGGTCCAGGGGCGTACGAGCAGTACTTC. It codes for CATSRGPGAYEQYF.

V is TRBV3-1 (or the pseudogene TRBV3-2) and J is TRBJ2-7; the D gene is possibly TRBD1 (6 bases). Per the germline V gene, CDR1 is LGHDT and CDR2 is YNNKEL (reference sequence). CDR3 length: 15 amino acids. Trimming removed 4 bases from V and 0 bases from J, with 13 bases in between. CDR3 coding DNA: TGTGCCAGCAGCCTACAGGGACCGAGCTCCTACGAGCAGTACTTC. It specifies CASSLQGPSSYEQYF.

This clone has a single count. V is TRBV27 and J is TRBJ1-6; TRBD1 matches 7 bases. Germline V gives CDR1 MNHEY, CDR2 SMNVEV (reference sequence). Trimming took 4 bases from V and 6 from J; bases not matched to a gene: 12. This CDR3 is built from 17 residues. The CDR3 loop reads CASSSQGEEPFNSPLHF. The DNA of the CDR3 is TGTGCCAGCAGTTCTCAGGGGGAGGAACCTTTTAATTCACCCCTCCACTTT.

V and J are TRBV18 and TRBJ2-7; 9 bases agree with TRBD1. After removal of 4 bases from V and 4 bases from J, the junction contained 5 bases not matched to a gene. The CDR3 covers 14 residues. Germline values: CDR1 KGHSH, CDR2 LQKENI. The CDR3 region has the DNA TGTGCCAGCTCACAGGACAGGGGCGTATACGAGCAGTACTTC. The encoded protein is CASSQDRGVYEQYF. Together with reference TRBV18 and TRBJ2-7, the CDR3 gives the full variable domain: NAGVMQNPRHLVRRRGQEARLRCSPMKGHSHVYWYRQLPEEGLKFMVYLQKENIIDESGMPKERFSAEFPKEGPSILRIQQVVRGDSAAYFCASSQDRGVYEQYFGPGTRLTVT.

V usage is TRBV4-2 and J usage is TRBJ2-2; tentatively, D is TRBD2 (6 bases). The germline V gene has CDR1 LGHNA and CDR2 YNFKEQ. The CDR3 loop spans 14 amino acids. V lost 4 bases and J lost 3, with 9 bases in between. CDR3 coding DNA: TGTGCCAGCAGCCTCGGGGGAGACACCGGGGAGCTGTTTTTT. Translation gives CASSLGGDTGELFF.

This clone was observed a single time. The rearrangement links TRBV5-4 to TRBJ1-2; no definite D call. The CDR3 spans 12 residues. In germline, CDR1 is SGHNT, CDR2 YYREEE (reference sequence). V was trimmed by 4 bases and J by 4 bases, leaving 8 bases between them. The CDR3 here is CASSTTTYGYTF. As DNA, the CDR3 is TGTGCCAGCAGCACCACTACCTATGGCTACACCTTC.

The gene calls are TRBV7-3 and TRBJ2-1; tentatively, D is TRBD1 (6 bases). The V gene's germline CDR1 is SGHTA and CDR2 FQGTGA. The CDR3 covers 13 residues. V was pared by 6 bases and J by 6 bases, with 12 bases between. The CDR3 sequence: CASSKTGSNEQFF. As DNA, the CDR3 is TGTGCCAGCAGTAAAACAGGGAGCAATGAGCAGTTCTTC.

V and J are TRBV11-3 and TRBJ2-5; TRBD2 might be the D (5 bases). V lost 1 base, J lost 5 bases, and 11 bases lay in between. The CDR3 is 14 residues long. The germline V gene has CDR1 SGHNT and CDR2 YENEEA. CDR3 residues: CASSLGGSGETQYF. In DNA form, the CDR3 reads TGTGCCAGCAGCTTAGGGGGATCGGGGGAGACCCAGTACTTC.

In this sample, this clone turned up once. The chain uses TRBV27 and TRBJ2-5; D may be TRBD1 (5 bases). Trimming removed 5 bases from V and 2 bases from J, with 12 bases in between. The germline CDR1 and CDR2 sequences are MNHEY and SMNVEV (reference sequence). The length of the CDR3 is 14 residues. The CDR3 loop is CASSPGHQQETQYF. The CDR3 DNA reads as TGTGCCAGCAGTCCAGGACACCAACAAGAGACCCAGTACTTC.

The rearrangement joins TRBV7-2 to TRBJ1-1, with a possible D match to TRBD1 (6 bases). The CDR3 loop spans 15 amino acids. CDR1 is SGHTA and CDR2 is FQGNSA in the germline V gene. Between the trimmed V and J ends, which lost 2 bases and 1 base, there was a span of 11 bases. Here the CDR3 reads CASSLRGTTNTEAFF. The DNA of the CDR3 is TGTGCCAGCAGCTTAAGAGGGACAACGAACACTGAAGCTTTCTTT.